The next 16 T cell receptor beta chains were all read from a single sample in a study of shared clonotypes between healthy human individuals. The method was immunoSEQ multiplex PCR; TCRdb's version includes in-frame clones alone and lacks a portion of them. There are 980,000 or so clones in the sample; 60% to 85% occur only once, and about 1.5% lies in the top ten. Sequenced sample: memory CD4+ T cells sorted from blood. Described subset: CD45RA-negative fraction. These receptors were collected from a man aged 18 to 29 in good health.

In DNA form, the CDR3 reads TGTGCCAGCAGTTACTCGAGACAGGTGTACGAGCAGTACTTC. The encoded protein is CASSYSRQVYEQYF. The chain links TRBV6-5 to TRBJ2-7, with a weak D call TRBD1 (6 bases). Germline loops: CDR1 MNHEY, CDR2 SVGAGI. The CDR3 has 14 amino acids. V dropped 0 bases and J dropped 4 bases, with 10 bases sitting between them.

CDR3 region: CASSLDDGKLFF. The CDR3 nucleotides read TGTGCCAGCAGCTTAGACGACGGTAAACTGTTTTTT. The chain links TRBV7-9 to TRBJ1-4; D not resolved. This CDR3 is 12 amino acids long. The V end lost 1 base, the J end lost 11 bases, and 8 bases lay between the germline ends. Germline CDR1 reads SEHNR; CDR2 reads FQNEAQ (reference sequence). Filled out from reference TRBV7-9 and TRBJ1-4, the complete variable domain reads DTGVSQNPRHKITKRGQNVTFRCDPISEHNRLYWYRQTLGQGPEFLTYFQNEAQLEKSRLLSDRFSAERPKGSFSTLEIQRTEQGDSAMYLCASSLDDGKLFFGSGTQLSVL.

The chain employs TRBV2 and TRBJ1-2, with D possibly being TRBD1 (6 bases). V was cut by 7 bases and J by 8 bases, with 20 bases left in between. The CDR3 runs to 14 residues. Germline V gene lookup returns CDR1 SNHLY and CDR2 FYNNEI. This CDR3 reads CASNQWTDSGGYTF. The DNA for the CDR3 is TGTGCCAGCAACCAGTGGACAGACAGTGGAGGCTACACCTTC.

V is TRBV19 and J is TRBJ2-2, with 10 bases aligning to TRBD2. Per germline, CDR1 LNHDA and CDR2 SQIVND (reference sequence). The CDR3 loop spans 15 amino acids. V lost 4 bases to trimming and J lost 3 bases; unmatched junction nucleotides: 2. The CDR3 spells CASSTSGRDTGELFF. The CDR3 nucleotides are TGTGCCAGTAGTACCAGCGGGAGGGACACCGGGGAGCTGTTTTTT.

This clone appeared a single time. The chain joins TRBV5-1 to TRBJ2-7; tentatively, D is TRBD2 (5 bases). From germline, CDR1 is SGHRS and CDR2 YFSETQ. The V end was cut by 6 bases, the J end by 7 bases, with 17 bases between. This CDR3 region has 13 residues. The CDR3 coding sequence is TGCGCCAGCACCCCCATGCTGGGAGCGGAGCAGTACTTC. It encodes CASTPMLGAEQYF. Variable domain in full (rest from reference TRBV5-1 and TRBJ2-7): KAGVTQTPRYLIKTRGQQVTLSCSPISGHRSVSWYQQTPGQGLQFLFEYFSETQRNKGNFPGRFSGRQFSNSRSEMNVSTLELGDSALYLCASTPMLGAEQYFGPGTRLTVT.

CDR3 loop: CASSEQGVNGELFF. The CDR3 DNA follows: TGTGCCAGCAGTGAACAGGGTGTGAACGGGGAGCTGTTTTTT. The genes are TRBV25-1 and TRBJ2-2; possibly TRBD1 for D (5 bases). Trimming pared 2 bases from V and 7 bases from J, leaving 11 bases between. Germline lookup yields CDR1 MGHDK and CDR2 SYGVNS. The CDR3 has 14 amino acids.

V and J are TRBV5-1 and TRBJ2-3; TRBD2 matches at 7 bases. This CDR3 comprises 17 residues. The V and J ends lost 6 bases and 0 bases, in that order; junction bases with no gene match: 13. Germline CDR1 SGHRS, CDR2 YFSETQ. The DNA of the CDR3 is TGCGCCAGCACCCCGCGGGGGATCCTATCTAGCACAGATACGCAGTATTTT. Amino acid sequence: CASTPRGILSSTDTQYF.

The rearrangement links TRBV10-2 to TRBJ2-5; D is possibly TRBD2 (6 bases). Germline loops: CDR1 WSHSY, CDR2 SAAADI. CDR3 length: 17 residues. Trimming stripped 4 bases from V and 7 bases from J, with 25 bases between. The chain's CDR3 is CASSGGKTSSGAGTQYF. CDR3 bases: TGCGCCAGCAGTGGGGGGAAGACAAGCTCGGGAGCCGGGACCCAGTACTTC.

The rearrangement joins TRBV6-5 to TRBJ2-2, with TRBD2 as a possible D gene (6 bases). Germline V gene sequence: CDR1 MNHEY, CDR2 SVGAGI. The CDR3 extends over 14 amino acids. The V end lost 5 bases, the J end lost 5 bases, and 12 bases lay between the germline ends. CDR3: CASSPGLWTGELFF. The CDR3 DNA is TGTGCCAGCAGTCCGGGACTCTGGACCGGGGAGCTGTTTTTT.

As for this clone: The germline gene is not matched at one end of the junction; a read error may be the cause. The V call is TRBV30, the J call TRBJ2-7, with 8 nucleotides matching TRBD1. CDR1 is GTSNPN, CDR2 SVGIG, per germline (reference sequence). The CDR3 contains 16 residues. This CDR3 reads CVPGQANNNRVYEQYF. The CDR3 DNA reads TGCGTTCCGGGACAGGCGAATAACAATAGGGTTTACGAGCAGTACTTC.

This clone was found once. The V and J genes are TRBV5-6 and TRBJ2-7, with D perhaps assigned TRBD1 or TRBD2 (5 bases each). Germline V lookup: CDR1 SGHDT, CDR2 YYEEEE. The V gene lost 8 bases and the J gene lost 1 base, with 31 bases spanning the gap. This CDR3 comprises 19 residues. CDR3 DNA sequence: TGTGCCAGATACCATGCCGGGGCAGGGTGTATTTTCGGGTCCTACGAGCAGTACTTC. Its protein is CARYHAGAGCIFGSYEQYF.

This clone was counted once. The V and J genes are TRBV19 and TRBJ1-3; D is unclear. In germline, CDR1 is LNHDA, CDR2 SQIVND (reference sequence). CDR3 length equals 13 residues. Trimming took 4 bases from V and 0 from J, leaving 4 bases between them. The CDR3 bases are TGTGCCAGTAGTACCTTCTCTGGAAACACCATATATTTT. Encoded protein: CASSTFSGNTIYF. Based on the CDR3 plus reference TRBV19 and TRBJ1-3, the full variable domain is DGGITQSPKYLFRKEGQNVTLSCEQNLNHDAMYWYRQDPGQGLRLIYYSQIVNDFQKGDIAEGYSVSREKKESFPLTVTSAQKNPTAFYLCASSTFSGNTIYFGEGSWLTVV.

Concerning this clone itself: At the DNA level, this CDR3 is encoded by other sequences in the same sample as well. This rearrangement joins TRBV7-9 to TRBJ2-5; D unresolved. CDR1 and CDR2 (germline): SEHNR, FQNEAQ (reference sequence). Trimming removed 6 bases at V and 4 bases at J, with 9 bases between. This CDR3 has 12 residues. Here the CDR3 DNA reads TGTGCCAGCAGTTTGAACGGAGAGACCCAGTACTTC. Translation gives CASSLNGETQYF.

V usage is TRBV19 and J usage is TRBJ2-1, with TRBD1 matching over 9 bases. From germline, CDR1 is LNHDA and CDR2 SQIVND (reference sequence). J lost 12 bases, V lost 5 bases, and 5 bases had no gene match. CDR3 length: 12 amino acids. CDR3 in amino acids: CASSFLDRGQFF. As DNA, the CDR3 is TGTGCCAGTAGTTTCCTGGACAGGGGGCAGTTCTTC.

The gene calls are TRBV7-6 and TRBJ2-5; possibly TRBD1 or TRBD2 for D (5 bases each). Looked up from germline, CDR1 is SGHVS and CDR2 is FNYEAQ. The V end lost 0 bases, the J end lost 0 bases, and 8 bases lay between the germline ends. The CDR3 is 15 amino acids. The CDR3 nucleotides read TGTGCCAGCAGCTTAGCCGGGGCCTACCAAGAGACCCAGTACTTC. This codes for CASSLAGAYQETQYF.

The CDR3 nucleotides are TGTGCCTGGAGTGGGAGGGGGATCACCGGGGAGCTGTTTTTT. Its translation is CAWSGRGITGELFF. The chain uses TRBV30 and TRBJ2-2; D is tentatively TRBD1 or TRBD2 (6 bases each). The germline V and J ends were trimmed by 1 base and 4 bases, with 10 bases remaining between them. This CDR3 region has 14 residues. Germline CDR1 reads GTSNPN; CDR2 reads SVGIG (reference sequence).